This entry lists 17 T cell receptor beta chains sequenced from one sample in a study of T-cell memory formation after mild COVID-19. MiXCR, run by TCRdb on the 5' RACE reads, gives a single entry per CDR3 protein. The sample lists 250,000 to 350,000 distinct CDR3 sequences, 15% to 20% occurring once. Sequencing was carried out using PBMCs or a T cell subset sorted from them (not recorded which). These receptors were taken from a man between 18 and 29 years old who had mild COVID-19 (a few samples of this study predate the infection). Cell type and time point are not known.

The chain recombines TRBV7-2 with TRBJ1-6; 8 bases match TRBD1. With 6 bases clipped from V and 10 bases from J, the junction kept 14 bases outside the gene matches. Germline values: CDR1 SGHTA, CDR2 FQGNSA. This CDR3 spans 16 amino acids. The CDR3 nucleotides are TGTGCCAGCAGGTCCCAGGGGGCGGTCGGAATATCACCCCTCCACTTT. Translation: CASRSQGAVGISPLHF. The variable domain in full, completed from reference TRBV7-2 and TRBJ1-6, reads GAGVSQSPSNKVTEKGKDVELRCDPISGHTALYWYRQSLGQGLEFLIYFQGNSAPDKSGLPSDRFSAERTGGSVSTLTIQRTQQEDSAVYLCASRSQGAVGISPLHFGNGTRLTVT.

This clonotype has ten or more counts. Here the CDR3 DNA reads TGTGCCAGCAGCAAAATAGACAGGGGGCACTCCTATAATTCACCCCTCCACTTT. It encodes CASSKIDRGHSYNSPLHF. The chain joins TRBV4-2 to TRBJ1-6; 10 bases are shared with TRBD1. After removal of 5 bases from V and 0 bases from J, the junction contained 7 bases not matched to a gene. The CDR3 is 18 amino acids. CDR1 LGHNA and CDR2 YNFKEQ come from the germline V gene.

This clonotype was detected only a few times. V is TRBV14 and J is TRBJ1-6, with a tentative D call TRBD1 (5 bases). The germline gives CDR1 SGHDN, CDR2 FVKESK. The CDR3 has 14 residues. V was cut by 2 bases and J by 4 bases, with 6 bases left in between. The CDR3 loop reads CASSQQGYNSPLHF. CDR3 sequence (DNA): TGTGCCAGCAGCCAACAGGGTTATAATTCACCCCTCCACTTT.

This clonotype was counted between two and nine times. This chain links TRBV28 with TRBJ2-3, with D perhaps matching TRBD1 (5 bases). Germline values: CDR1 MDHEN, CDR2 SYDVKM. CDR3 size: 14 residues. Trimming removed 3 bases from V and 6 bases from J, with 13 bases in between. The CDR3 sequence is CASSFPGLWDTQYF. The CDR3 region has the DNA TGTGCCAGCAGTTTTCCAGGGCTATGGGATACGCAGTATTTT.

V gene TRBV27 combines with J gene TRBJ2-4; 8 bases agree with TRBD1. Germline CDR1 reads MNHEY; CDR2 reads SMNVEV (reference sequence). The ends lost 6 bases at V and 8 bases at J; junction bases unmatched: 9. This CDR3 spans 14 amino acids. DNA for the CDR3: TGTGCCAGCAGATCTCCGGACAGGGTGGACATTCAGTACTTC. Translating it yields CASRSPDRVDIQYF.

This chain joins TRBV7-9 and TRBJ2-3; TRBD2 matches at 10 bases. The CDR3 spans 18 residues. V shed 1 base, J shed 0 bases, and the junction held 7 bases outside the gene matches. Germline V gene data show CDR1 as SEHNR and CDR2 as FQNEAQ (reference sequence). The CDR3 loop reads CASSLGRLAGPSTDTQYF. CDR3 nucleotides: TGTGCCAGCAGCTTAGGTCGACTAGCGGGCCCTAGCACAGATACGCAGTATTTT.

This clonotype was found many times. V is TRBV12-3 or TRBV12-4 and J is TRBJ1-4; 10 nucleotides line up with TRBD1. After removal of 6 bases from V and 7 bases from J, the junction contained 2 bases not matched to a gene. This CDR3 has 13 amino acids. The CDR3 region is CASSRQGAEKLFF. The CDR3, as DNA: TGTGCCAGCAGCCGACAGGGGGCTGAAAAACTGTTTTTT.

The CDR3 sequence is CASSQGPGGSSGNTIYF. The CDR3 DNA reads as TGCGCCAGCAGCCAAGGTCCAGGGGGGTCCTCTGGAAACACCATATATTTT. The chain uses TRBV4-3 and TRBJ1-3; 7 nucleotides match TRBD1. Germline lookup yields CDR1 LGHNA and CDR2 YSLEER. The CDR3 extends over 17 amino acids. V lost 1 base, J lost 0 bases, and 6 bases stayed unmatched.

This clonotype was observed a few times. The chain recombines TRBV7-3 with TRBJ2-1; no firm D call. With 8 bases removed from V and 6 bases from J, the gap between germline ends came to 17 bases. The germline gives CDR1 SGHTA, CDR2 FQGTGA. This CDR3 region has 14 residues. DNA of the CDR3: TGTGCCAGCTCGCCCCGGGCGGTAAGCAATGAGCAGTTCTTC. Its protein is CASSPRAVSNEQFF. Full variable domain (rest looked up from reference TRBV7-3 and TRBJ2-1): GAGVSQTPSNKVTEKGKYVELRCDPISGHTALYWYRQSLGQGPEFLIYFQGTGAADDSGLPNDRFFAVRPEGSVSTLKIQRTERGDSAVYLCASSPRAVSNEQFFGPGTRLTVL.

The V call is TRBV12-3 or TRBV12-4, the J call TRBJ1-6; possibly TRBD1 for D (6 bases). V lost 6 bases and J lost 10, with 19 bases in between. There are 15 residues in the CDR3. CDR3 nucleotides: TGTGCCAGCAGCCTGAGGGAGCAGGGGTACTCACCCCTCCACTTT. It specifies CASSLREQGYSPLHF.

The chain combines TRBV7-2 with TRBJ1-2; no clear D gene. CDR1 is SGHTA, CDR2 FQGNSA, per germline. The V gene lost 1 base and the J gene lost 7 bases, with 7 bases spanning the gap. The CDR3 is 12 amino acids. CDR3 in amino acids: CASSLGLAGYTF. The CDR3 DNA follows: TGTGCCAGCAGCTTAGGGCTGGCTGGCTACACCTTC.

This rearrangement joins TRBV6-5 to TRBJ2-7; D is perhaps TRBD1 or TRBD2 (5 bases each). CDR3 length equals 17 residues. CDR1 is MNHEY and CDR2 is SVGAGI in the germline V gene. Between the trimmed V and J ends, which lost 0 bases and 2 bases, there was a span of 17 bases. The CDR3 bases are TGTGCCAGCAGTTACTCTCCCGGGACCGAGGTCGCCTACGAGCAGTACTTC. Its protein is CASSYSPGTEVAYEQYF.

This clonotype was recorded a few times. CDR3 protein: CASSLARDSTGYTF. The CDR3 bases are TGTGCCAGCAGCTTAGCGAGAGACAGCACCGGCTACACCTTC. The chain is built from TRBV7-2 and TRBJ1-2, with D perhaps matching TRBD1 (5 bases). Germline values: CDR1 SGHTA, CDR2 FQGNSA. The CDR3 sequence is 14 residues long. V was pared by 0 bases and J by 8 bases, with 13 bases between.

This rearrangement joins TRBV6-2 or TRBV6-3 to TRBJ2-5; D ambiguous. The length of the CDR3 is 13 residues. Germline assignment: CDR1 MNHEY and CDR2 SVGEGT. Trimming took off 7 bases at V and 9 bases at J, with 18 bases between the two ends. This CDR3 reads CASTFTKATPQYF. Written as DNA, the CDR3 is TGTGCCAGCACCTTCACCAAGGCTACCCCCCAGTACTTC.

This clonotype was recorded a few times. The chain recombines TRBV6-5 with TRBJ1-6; unclear D gene. The CDR3 is 14 amino acids. V lost 5 bases and J lost 4, with 9 bases in between. Germline lookup yields CDR1 MNHEY and CDR2 SVGAGI. The CDR3, as DNA: TGTGCCAGCAGTCGTAGAAAGTATAATTCACCCCTCCACTTT. Translated, it gives CASSRRKYNSPLHF.

The genes are TRBV2 and TRBJ2-3; D ambiguous. CDR3 length: 15 residues. CDR1 and CDR2 (germline): SNHLY, FYNNEI. Trimming removed 3 bases from V and 0 bases from J, with 10 bases in between. Written as DNA, the CDR3 is TGTGCCAGCAGTGATTGGACGGCTAGCACAGATACGCAGTATTTT. Amino acid sequence: CASSDWTASTDTQYF.

This clonotype was counted at least ten times. This chain joins TRBV9 and TRBJ2-5; D is ambiguous. Trimming took 0 bases from V and 1 from J, leaving 7 bases between them. This CDR3 has 14 residues. CDR1 and CDR2 from the germline V gene are SGDLS and YYNGEE. The chain's CDR3 is CASSVDARQETQYF. In nucleotides, the CDR3 is TGTGCCAGCAGCGTAGATGCGCGCCAAGAGACCCAGTACTTC.